This T cell receptor beta chain was captured by sequencing in a study of T cells in Graves' hyperthyroidism and ophthalmopathy. Regarding the study as a whole: Ophthalmopathy was separated from stable hyperthyroidism by a 13 V-J model.

TCR beta CDR3 region amplification was performed from RNA transcripts. The HTBI set primed first-round TCR CDR3 RT-PCR. TCRdb ran MiXCR on the multiplex PCR reads and lists one entry per CDR3 protein. The table shows about 320,000 distinct CDR3 sequences, with roughly 15% occurring only once. In this sample, this clonotype turned up many times. The antigen is undetermined. The CDR3 is made up of 17 amino acids. Looked up from germline, CDR1 is MNHEY and CDR2 is SVGEGT. V was clipped by 2 bases and J by 0 bases; unmatched bases: 6. This chain links TRBV6-2 or TRBV6-3 with TRBJ2-3; 9 bases align to TRBD2. Material: blood. The clonotype originates from a man aged 30 to 39 with Graves' hyperthyroidism. The CDR3 DNA follows: TGTGCCAGCAGTTACCCTAGCGGGATGGGGAGCACAGATACGCAGTATTTT. This translates into CASSYPSGMGSTDTQYF.